This is a list of T cell receptor beta chains from one sample in a study of shared clonotypes between healthy human individuals. TCRdb's table, derived via immunoSEQ multiplex PCR, lists solely in-frame clones and lacks some. This sample has over 750,000 clones, with just over 95% found just once. Sequencing used naive CD8+ T cells sorted from blood. All receptors derive from a man aged 25 to 45 in good health. Both conserved end residues are part of each CDR3. D genes are given only for firm matches. Expanded clones are given a class, and other clones once, few, many or no size at all.

abundance: NA
v_gene: TRBV19
d_gene: TRBD2
j_gene: TRBJ2-1
CDR3aa: CASSLAGIYNEQFF
CDR3nt: TGTGCCAGTTCGCTAGCGGGGATTTACAATGAGCAGTTCTTC

abundance: NA
v_gene: TRBV5-1
d_gene: NA
j_gene: TRBJ1-5
CDR3aa: CASSLAGSNQPQHF
CDR3nt: TGCGCCAGCAGCTTGGCAGGGAGCAATCAGCCCCAGCATTTT

abundance: NA
v_gene: TRBV5-1
d_gene: TRBD1
j_gene: TRBJ2-3
CDR3aa: CASSLGGQGAPDTQYF
CDR3nt: TGCGCCAGCAGCTTGGGAGGACAGGGGGCCCCAGATACGCAGTATTTT

abundance: few
v_gene: TRBV2
d_gene: NA
j_gene: TRBJ1-2
CDR3aa: CASSPGQWGNYGYTF
CDR3nt: TGTGCCAGCAGCCCCGGACAGTGGGGGAACTATGGCTACACCTTC

abundance: NA
v_gene: TRBV27
d_gene: NA
j_gene: TRBJ2-2
CDR3aa: CASRDWRATGELFF
CDR3nt: TGTGCCAGCAGGGACTGGCGGGCCACCGGGGAGCTGTTTTTT

abundance: NA
v_gene: TRBV5-4
d_gene: NA
j_gene: TRBJ2-7
CDR3aa: CASSSLADYSEQYF
CDR3nt: TGTGCCAGCAGCTCCTTAGCGGACTACTCCGAGCAGTACTTC

abundance: NA
v_gene: TRBV15
d_gene: NA
j_gene: TRBJ1-2
CDR3aa: CATSRGSWGEGFYGYTF
CDR3nt: TGTGCCACCAGCAGAGGATCCTGGGGAGAGGGGTTCTATGGCTACACCTTC

abundance: NA
v_gene: TRBV4-1
d_gene: NA
j_gene: TRBJ2-7
CDR3aa: CASSQASGYSYEQYF
CDR3nt: TGCGCCAGCAGCCAAGCCAGCGGGTATTCCTACGAGCAGTACTTC

abundance: NA
v_gene: TRBV18
d_gene: NA
j_gene: TRBJ2-3
CDR3aa: CASSPGGATDTQYF
CDR3nt: TGTGCCAGCTCACCGGGGGGGGCCACAGATACGCAGTATTTT

abundance: NA
v_gene: TRBV7-6
d_gene: NA
j_gene: TRBJ2-1
CDR3aa: CASSLYRTEDNEQFF
CDR3nt: TGTGCCAGCAGCTTATATAGGACAGAAGACAATGAGCAGTTCTTC

abundance: NA
v_gene: TRBV7-2
d_gene: NA
j_gene: TRBJ2-1
CDR3aa: CASSLAVGGSSYNEQFF
CDR3nt: TGTGCCAGCAGCTTAGCAGTCGGCGGAAGCTCCTACAATGAGCAGTTCTTC

abundance: NA
v_gene: TRBV14
d_gene: NA
j_gene: TRBJ2-3
CDR3aa: CASSSRLFEGPTDTQYF
CDR3nt: TGTGCCAGCAGCTCTCGACTCTTTGAGGGCCCCACAGATACGCAGTATTTT

abundance: NA
v_gene: TRBV2
d_gene: NA
j_gene: TRBJ2-7
CDR3aa: CASTGVETYEQYF
CDR3nt: TGTGCCAGCACTGGCGTTGAAACGTACGAGCAGTACTTC

abundance: NA
v_gene: TRBV13
d_gene: NA
j_gene: TRBJ2-3
CDR3aa: CASSPWIRALTDTQYF
CDR3nt: TGTGCCAGCAGCCCCTGGATTAGGGCCCTCACAGATACGCAGTATTTT

abundance: NA
v_gene: TRBV18
d_gene: NA
j_gene: TRBJ1-1
CDR3aa: CASSPLEGRETEAFF
CDR3nt: TGTGCCAGCTCACCACTGGAGGGAAGAGAGACTGAAGCTTTCTTT

abundance: NA
v_gene: TRBV19
d_gene: NA
j_gene: TRBJ1-5
CDR3aa: CASSIHGTDRYQPQHF
CDR3nt: TGTGCCAGTAGTATACACGGGACGGATAGATATCAGCCCCAGCATTTT

abundance: NA
v_gene: TRBV29-1
d_gene: TRBD2
j_gene: TRBJ2-7
CDR3aa: CSVSDGGFTYEQYF
CDR3nt: TGCAGCGTTTCTGACGGGGGGTTCACCTACGAGCAGTACTTC

abundance: NA
v_gene: TRBV4-3
d_gene: NA
j_gene: TRBJ1-1
CDR3aa: CASSQVSGAMNTEAFF
CDR3nt: TGCGCCAGCAGCCAAGTCTCCGGGGCGATGAACACTGAAGCTTTCTTT

abundance: NA
v_gene: TRBV7-9
d_gene: NA
j_gene: TRBJ2-1
CDR3aa: CASSLPSFSGNEQFF
CDR3nt: TGTGCCAGCAGCTTACCTTCCTTTTCGGGCAATGAGCAGTTCTTC

abundance: NA
v_gene: TRBV7-6
d_gene: NA
j_gene: TRBJ2-7
CDR3aa: CASSLVDTHEQYF
CDR3nt: TGTGCCAGCAGCTTAGTAGATACCCACGAGCAGTACTTC

abundance: NA
v_gene: TRBV7-9
d_gene: NA
j_gene: TRBJ2-7
CDR3aa: CASSPSGGALSYEQYF
CDR3nt: TGTGCCAGCAGCCCCTCCGGGGGAGCCCTCTCCTACGAGCAGTACTTC

abundance: NA
v_gene: TRBV18
d_gene: NA
j_gene: TRBJ2-6
CDR3aa: CASSPLPLSNGANVLTF
CDR3nt: TGTGCCAGCTCACCACTTCCTCTTAGTAATGGGGCCAACGTCCTGACTTTC

abundance: NA
v_gene: TRBV5-6
d_gene: TRBD1
j_gene: TRBJ2-1
CDR3aa: CASSLGQGYEQFF
CDR3nt: TGTGCCAGCAGCTTGGGACAGGGCTATGAGCAGTTCTTC

abundance: NA
v_gene: TRBV4-1
d_gene: TRBD1
j_gene: TRBJ2-1
CDR3aa: CASSQDRTGRDEQFF
CDR3nt: TGCGCCAGCAGCCAAGATCGGACAGGTCGCGATGAGCAGTTCTTC

abundance: NA
v_gene: TRBV21-1
d_gene: NA
j_gene: TRBJ1-5
CDR3aa: CASSKERKPYQPQHF
CDR3nt: TGTGCCAGCAGCAAAGAGAGGAAGCCATACCAGCCCCAGCATTTT

abundance: NA
v_gene: TRBV11-2
d_gene: TRBD1
j_gene: TRBJ2-1
CDR3aa: CASRGLGTANNEQFF
CDR3nt: TGTGCCAGCAGAGGACTCGGGACAGCCAACAATGAGCAGTTCTTC

abundance: NA
v_gene: TRBV7-9
d_gene: NA
j_gene: TRBJ2-5
CDR3aa: CASSLGTPQETQYF
CDR3nt: TGTGCCAGCAGCTTAGGGACTCCACAAGAGACCCAGTACTTC

abundance: NA
v_gene: TRBV6-5
d_gene: TRBD1
j_gene: TRBJ1-5
CDR3aa: CASSDGTGGNQPQHF
CDR3nt: TGTGCCAGTTCGGATGGGACAGGGGGGAATCAGCCCCAGCATTTT

abundance: NA
v_gene: TRBV5-6
d_gene: TRBD2
j_gene: TRBJ2-1
CDR3aa: CASSLFLAGGRREQFF
CDR3nt: TGTGCCAGCAGCTTGTTCCTAGCGGGAGGCCGGAGAGAGCAGTTCTTC

abundance: NA
v_gene: TRBV6-5
d_gene: NA
j_gene: TRBJ2-1
CDR3aa: CASKRTIDYNEQFF
CDR3nt: TGTGCCAGCAAGAGGACAATAGATTACAATGAGCAGTTCTTC

abundance: once
v_gene: TRBV28
d_gene: NA
j_gene: TRBJ2-4
CDR3aa: CASTEGGSVKNIQYF
CDR3nt: TGTGCCAGCACCGAGGGGGGGTCGGTCAAAAACATTCAGTACTTC

abundance: once
v_gene: TRBV5-1
d_gene: TRBD1
j_gene: TRBJ1-2
CDR3aa: CASSQEPQDRSGFHGYTF
CDR3nt: TGCGCCAGCAGCCAGGAACCCCAGGACAGGTCGGGCTTCCATGGCTACACCTTC

abundance: NA
v_gene: TRBV5-8
d_gene: NA
j_gene: TRBJ1-1
CDR3aa: CASSFEGYTEAFF
CDR3nt: TGTGCCAGCAGCTTTGAGGGGTACACTGAAGCTTTCTTT

abundance: NA
v_gene: TRBV7-9
d_gene: NA
j_gene: TRBJ1-1
CDR3aa: CASSSAITGTLTEAFF
CDR3nt: TGTGCCAGCAGCTCTGCTATAACCGGGACATTGACTGAAGCTTTCTTT

abundance: NA
v_gene: TRBV7-2
d_gene: TRBD2
j_gene: TRBJ2-1
CDR3aa: CASSFGDYPYNEQFF
CDR3nt: TGTGCCAGCAGCTTTGGGGACTACCCCTACAATGAGCAGTTCTTC

abundance: few
v_gene: TRBV27
d_gene: NA
j_gene: TRBJ2-7
CDR3aa: CASSRSRVHEQYF
CDR3nt: TGTGCCAGCAGTCGGTCCAGGGTGCACGAGCAGTACTTC

abundance: NA
v_gene: TRBV27
d_gene: NA
j_gene: TRBJ2-4
CDR3aa: CASRPYLAKNIQYF
CDR3nt: TGTGCCAGCAGACCATACCTAGCCAAAAACATTCAGTACTTC

abundance: NA
v_gene: TRBV28
d_gene: NA
j_gene: TRBJ2-7
CDR3aa: CASSLMTGAYEQYF
CDR3nt: TGTGCCAGCAGTCTCATGACTGGCGCCTACGAGCAGTACTTC